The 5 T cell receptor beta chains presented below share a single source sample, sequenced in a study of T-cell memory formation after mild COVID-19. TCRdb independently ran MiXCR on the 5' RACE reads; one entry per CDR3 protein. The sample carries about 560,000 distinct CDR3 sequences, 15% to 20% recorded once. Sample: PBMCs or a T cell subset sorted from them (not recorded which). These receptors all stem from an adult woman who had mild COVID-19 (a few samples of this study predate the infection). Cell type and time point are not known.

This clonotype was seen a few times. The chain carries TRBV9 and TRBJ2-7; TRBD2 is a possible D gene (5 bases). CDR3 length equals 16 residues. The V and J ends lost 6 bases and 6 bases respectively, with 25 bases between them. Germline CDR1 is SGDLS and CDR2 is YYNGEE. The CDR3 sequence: CASTVGLMAGEGEQYF. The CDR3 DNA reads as TGTGCCAGCACCGTCGGGTTGATGGCCGGAGAGGGCGAGCAGTACTTC.

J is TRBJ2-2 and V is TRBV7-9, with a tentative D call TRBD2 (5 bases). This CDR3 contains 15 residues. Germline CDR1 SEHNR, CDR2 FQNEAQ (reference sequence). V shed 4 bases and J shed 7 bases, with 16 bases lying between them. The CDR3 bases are TGTGCCAGCAGCTCCCCTCACGGGGAGCACGGGGAGCTGTTTTTT. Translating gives CASSSPHGEHGELFF.

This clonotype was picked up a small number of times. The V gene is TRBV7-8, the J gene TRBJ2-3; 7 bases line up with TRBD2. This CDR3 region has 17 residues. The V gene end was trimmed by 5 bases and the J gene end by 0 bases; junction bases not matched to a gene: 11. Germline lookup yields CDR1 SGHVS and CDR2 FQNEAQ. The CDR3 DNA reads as TGTGCCAGCAGCATCAGAGCCAGCGGGGCTAGCACAGATACGCAGTATTTT. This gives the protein CASSIRASGASTDTQYF. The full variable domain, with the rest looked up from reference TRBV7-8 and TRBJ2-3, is GAGVSQSPRYKVAKRGQDVALRCDPISGHVSLFWYQQALGQGPEFLTYFQNEAQLDKSGLPSDRFFAERPEGSVSTLKIQRTQQEDSAVYLCASSIRASGASTDTQYFGPGTRLTVL.

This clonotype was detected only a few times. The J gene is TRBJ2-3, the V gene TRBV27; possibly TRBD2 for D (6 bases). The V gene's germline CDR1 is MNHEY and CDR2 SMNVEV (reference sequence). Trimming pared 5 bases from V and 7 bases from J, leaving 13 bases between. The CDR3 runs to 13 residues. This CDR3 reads CASSADRDYTQYF. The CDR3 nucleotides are TGTGCCAGCAGTGCGGACCGGGACTATACGCAGTATTTT.

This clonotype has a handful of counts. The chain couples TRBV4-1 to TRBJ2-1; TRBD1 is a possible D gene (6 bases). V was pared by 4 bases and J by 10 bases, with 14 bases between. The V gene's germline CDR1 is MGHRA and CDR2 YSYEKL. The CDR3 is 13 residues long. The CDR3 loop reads CASSRVIQGEQFF. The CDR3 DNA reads TGCGCCAGCAGCCGAGTCATTCAGGGGGAGCAGTTCTTC.